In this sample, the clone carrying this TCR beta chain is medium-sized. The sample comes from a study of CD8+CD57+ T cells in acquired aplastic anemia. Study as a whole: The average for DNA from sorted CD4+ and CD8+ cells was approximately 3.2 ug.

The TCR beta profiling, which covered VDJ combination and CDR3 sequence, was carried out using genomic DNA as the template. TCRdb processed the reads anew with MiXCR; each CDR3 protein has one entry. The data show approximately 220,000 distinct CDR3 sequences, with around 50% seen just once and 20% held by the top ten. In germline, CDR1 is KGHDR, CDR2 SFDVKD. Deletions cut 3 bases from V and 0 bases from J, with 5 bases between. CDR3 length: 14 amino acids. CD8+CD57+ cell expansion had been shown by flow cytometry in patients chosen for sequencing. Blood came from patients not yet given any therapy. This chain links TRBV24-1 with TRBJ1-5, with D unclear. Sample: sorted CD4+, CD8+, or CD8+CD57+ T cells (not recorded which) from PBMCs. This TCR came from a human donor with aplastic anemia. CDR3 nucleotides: TGTGCCACCAGTGATACAGATAGCAATCAGCCCCAGCATTTT. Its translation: CATSDTDSNQPQHF.